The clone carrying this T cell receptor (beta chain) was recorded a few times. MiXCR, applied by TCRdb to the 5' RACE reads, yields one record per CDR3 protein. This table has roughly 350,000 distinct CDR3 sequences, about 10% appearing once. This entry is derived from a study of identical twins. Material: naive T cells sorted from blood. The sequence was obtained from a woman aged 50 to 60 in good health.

The CDR3 reads CASSLVAANHSNQPQHF. Here the CDR3 DNA reads TGTGCCAGCAGCTTAGTGGCCGCGAATCATAGCAATCAGCCCCAGCATTTT. V and J are TRBV7-4 and TRBJ1-5; D is ambiguous. Trimming stripped 1 base from V and 0 bases from J, with 13 bases between. The CDR3 has 17 residues. CDR1 is SGHVT and CDR2 is SQSDAQ in the germline V gene.